Below are 28 T cell receptor beta chains sequenced from a single sample in a study of T cell responses to AZD1222 COVID-19 vaccine. Clones were read by immunoSEQ multiplex PCR, and TCRdb kept only the in-frame ones, dropping some. The top ten clones hold nearly 4.5% of a sample with about 130,000 clones, 90% of them seen once. The specimen comprised peripheral blood, sampled on day 0 of MenACWY control vaccination. These receptors originate from an adult in good health.

The chain joins TRBV18 to TRBJ2-3; 8 nucleotides line up with TRBD2. V was pared by 3 bases and J by 3 bases, with 5 bases of the junction left unmatched. CDR3 size: 15 residues. Germline V CDR1 and CDR2: KGHSH, LQKENI. The CDR3 here is CASSPERESTDTQYF. The CDR3 DNA reads as TGTGCCAGCTCACCTGAGCGGGAGAGTACAGATACGCAGTATTTT.

The chain is built from TRBV28 and TRBJ1-3; no definite D call. Trimming removed 7 bases at V and 3 bases at J, with 7 bases between. The CDR3 consists of 12 residues. Germline values: CDR1 MDHEN, CDR2 SYDVKM. The CDR3 here is CASKQSGNTIYF. DNA of the CDR3: TGTGCCAGCAAACAAAGTGGAAACACCATATATTTT.

The chain has TRBV4-2 and TRBJ1-2; D is perhaps TRBD1 (5 bases). Trimming shortened V by 3 bases and J by 2 bases, and 10 bases separated the two germline ends. The CDR3 spans 14 residues. CDR1 and CDR2 from the germline V gene are LGHNA and YNFKEQ. The CDR3 protein is CASSHGDLNYGYTF. The CDR3 bases are TGTGCCAGCAGCCACGGGGACCTGAACTATGGCTACACCTTC.

This chain joins TRBV15 and TRBJ2-7, with 9 bases fitting TRBD2. With 1 base clipped from V and 7 bases from J, the junction kept 2 bases outside the gene matches. This CDR3 has 13 residues. The V gene's germline CDR1 is LNHNV and CDR2 YYDKDF (reference sequence). CDR3 sequence (DNA): TGTGCCACCAGCAGAGTTAGCGGGAGTGAGCAGTACTTC. It is translated as CATSRVSGSEQYF.

The chain is built from TRBV5-1 and TRBJ2-5; no clear D. This CDR3 is 13 amino acids long. V dropped 0 bases and J dropped 4 bases, with 7 bases sitting between them. The germline CDR1 and CDR2 sequences are SGHRS and YFSETQ. The CDR3 loop is CASSLEWRETQYF. CDR3 coding DNA: TGCGCCAGCAGCTTGGAGTGGAGAGAGACCCAGTACTTC.

This chain links TRBV5-1 with TRBJ2-7, with 8 bases matching TRBD2. The CDR3 contains 17 residues. V lost 0 bases, J lost 6 bases, and 14 bases stayed unmatched. Germline lookup yields CDR1 SGHRS and CDR2 YFSETQ. The DNA of the CDR3 is TGCGCCAGCAGCTTGGTGGCAGGACTAGCATCCCAAGGCGAGCAGTACTTC. Amino acid sequence: CASSLVAGLASQGEQYF.

The V gene is TRBV28, the J gene TRBJ1-4; D is unclear. Germline CDR1 and CDR2: MDHEN and SYDVKM. Trimming left V 8 bases short and J 4 bases short, with 11 bases between. The CDR3 has 13 amino acids. DNA of the CDR3: TGTGCCAGCGTTCAGCAGTTTAATGAAAAACTGTTTTTT. Its translation: CASVQQFNEKLFF. The complete variable domain, with remaining parts taken from reference TRBV28 and TRBJ1-4, reads DVKVTQSSRYLVKRTGEKVFLECVQDMDHENMFWYRQDPGLGLRLIYFSYDVKMKEKGDIPEGYSVSREKKERFSLILESASTNQTSMYLCASVQQFNEKLFFGSGTQLSVL.

This clone was picked up a small number of times. This chain uses TRBV28 with TRBJ1-3, with unresolved D. CDR1 is MDHEN, CDR2 SYDVKM, per germline. V dropped 6 bases and J dropped 3 bases, with 15 bases sitting between them. The CDR3 is 15 amino acids. The CDR3 DNA reads as TGTGCCAGCAGGGGGAGGTGGAGGGATGGAAACACCATATATTTT. This translates into CASRGRWRDGNTIYF.

The gene calls are TRBV28 and TRBJ1-5, with D possibly being TRBD1 (5 bases). The CDR3 spans 15 residues. Deletions cut 7 bases from V and 1 base from J, with 14 bases between. Looked up from germline, CDR1 is MDHEN and CDR2 is SYDVKM. In DNA form, the CDR3 reads TGTGCCAGCACCTGGGGGACCCCGAGCAATCAGCCCCAGCATTTT. This encodes CASTWGTPSNQPQHF.

The chain employs TRBV9 and TRBJ2-1; D remains unclear. This CDR3 has 13 residues. Per the germline V gene, CDR1 is SGDLS and CDR2 is YYNGEE. With 2 bases removed from V and 6 bases from J, the gap between germline ends came to 9 bases. The DNA of the CDR3 is TGTGCCAGCAGCGTTAGAGCCTCCAATGAGCAGTTCTTC. It yields the protein CASSVRASNEQFF. Looking up the rest from reference TRBV9 and TRBJ2-1 gives the full variable domain: DSGVTQTPKHLITATGQRVTLRCSPRSGDLSVYWYQQSLDQGLQFLIQYYNGEERAKGNILERFSAQQFPDLHSELNLSSLELGDSALYFCASSVRASNEQFFGPGTRLTVL.

V and J are TRBV19 and TRBJ2-2, with D maybe TRBD1 (6 bases). The germline gives CDR1 LNHDA, CDR2 SQIVND (reference sequence). V lost 4 bases and J lost 1, with 10 bases in between. This CDR3 contains 15 residues. The CDR3 protein is CASSKPGQNTGELFF. The CDR3 nucleotides read TGTGCCAGTAGTAAACCGGGACAGAACACCGGGGAGCTGTTTTTT.

About this clone itself: Other DNA variants within this sample encode the same CDR3. This chain joins TRBV11-2 and TRBJ2-3; no clear D. The CDR3 covers 12 residues. The germline CDR1 and CDR2 sequences are SGHAT and FQNNGV. Trimming took 1 base from V and 6 from J, leaving 5 bases between them. The CDR3 DNA is TGTGCCAGCAGCTTAGCTAGGGATACGCAGTATTTT. Translation: CASSLARDTQYF. Full variable domain (outside the CDR3, taken from reference TRBV11-2 and TRBJ2-3): EAGVAQSPRYKIIEKRQSVAFWCNPISGHATLYWYQQILGQGPKLLIQFQNNGVVDDSQLPKDRFSAERLKGVDSTLKIQPAKLEDSAVYLCASSLARDTQYFGPGTRLTVL.

This clone was detected a few times. The V and J genes are TRBV5-6 and TRBJ2-3; TRBD2 is a possible D gene (6 bases). CDR3 length equals 15 residues. V was cut by 5 bases and J by 4 bases, with 17 bases left in between. Germline lookup yields CDR1 SGHDT and CDR2 YYEEEE. CDR3 coding DNA: TGTGCCAGCAGACCCTATAGCGGTGAGGCAGATACGCAGTATTTT. This sequence encodes CASRPYSGEADTQYF.

The rearrangement uses TRBV2 and TRBJ1-2, with D tentatively TRBD1 (6 bases). The V end lost 4 bases, the J end lost 6 bases, and 15 bases lay between the germline ends. The CDR3 has 14 residues. Germline assignment: CDR1 SNHLY and CDR2 FYNNEI. This CDR3 is CASSGRGASNGYTF. For the CDR3, the DNA is TGTGCCAGCAGTGGGCGGGGGGCGAGTAATGGCTACACCTTC.

The chain recombines TRBV15 with TRBJ2-2; 7 nucleotides align to TRBD1. CDR3 length: 16 amino acids. V trimming: 5 bases; J trimming: 1 base; junction bases outside the gene matches: 7. Germline CDR1 is LNHNV and CDR2 is YYDKDF (reference sequence). The CDR3 here is CATSRRQGLNTGELFF. CDR3 in DNA: TGTGCCACCAGCCGCAGACAGGGTTTGAACACCGGGGAGCTGTTTTTT.

The CDR3 region is CASSPPGVKEYF. CDR3 sequence (DNA): TGTGCCAGCAGCCCTCCTGGGGTTAAGGAGTATTTT. The rearrangement joins TRBV6-2 or TRBV6-3 to TRBJ2-3; the D is unclear. The V end was cut by 6 bases, the J end by 13 bases, with 17 bases between. The CDR3 covers 12 residues. Germline lookup yields CDR1 MNHEY and CDR2 SVGEGT.

The chain carries TRBV9 and TRBJ1-4; 9 positions agree with TRBD1. Looked up from germline, CDR1 is SGDLS and CDR2 is YYNGEE. The ends lost 3 bases at V and 6 bases at J; junction bases unmatched: 6. The CDR3 has 15 residues. CDR3 amino acids: CASSGAQGADEKLFF. CDR3 DNA: TGTGCCAGCAGCGGCGCACAGGGGGCTGATGAAAAACTGTTTTTT.

The chain combines TRBV4-2 with TRBJ2-1; D could derive from TRBD1 or TRBD2 (6 bases each). Trimming removed 0 bases at V and 2 bases at J, with 14 bases between. Per the germline V gene, CDR1 is LGHNA and CDR2 is YNFKEQ. The CDR3 is made up of 17 amino acids. In DNA, the CDR3 is TGTGCCAGCAGCCAAGAGGGACCGGGGGCCACCTACAATGAGCAGTTCTTC. Protein: CASSQEGPGATYNEQFF.

This chain connects TRBV5-5 to TRBJ1-6; 9 bases align to TRBD1. Germline-derived CDR1 and CDR2 are SGHKS and YYEKEE (reference sequence). Germline trimming cut 4 bases from V and 9 bases from J; bases unmatched to any gene: 8. The CDR3 is 15 amino acids. This CDR3 is CASSLGQGRGSPLHF. As DNA, the CDR3 is TGTGCCAGCAGCCTGGGACAGGGTAGGGGTTCACCCCTCCACTTT.

The chain couples TRBV10-1 to TRBJ2-1, with unresolved D. In germline, CDR1 is WNHNN, CDR2 SYGVQD (reference sequence). V shed 2 bases and J shed 5 bases, with 10 bases lying between them. The CDR3 runs to 14 residues. CDR3 loop: CASSEGTQDNEQFF. DNA of the CDR3: TGCGCCAGCAGTGAGGGCACGCAGGACAATGAGCAGTTCTTC.

The chain has TRBV2 and TRBJ2-3, with no clear D. Germline V gives CDR1 SNHLY, CDR2 FYNNEI. V was clipped by 8 bases and J by 0 bases, with 6 bases between them. The CDR3 is made up of 12 amino acids. CDR3 region: CASDTSTDTQYF. For the CDR3, the DNA is TGTGCCAGCGACACTAGCACAGATACGCAGTATTTT.

The J gene is TRBJ1-1, the V gene TRBV7-6; no clear D gene. Germline V CDR1 and CDR2: SGHVS, FNYEAQ. Between the trimmed V and J ends, which lost 3 bases and 3 bases, there was a span of 8 bases. The CDR3 is 13 residues long. This CDR3 is CASSLYRDTEAFF. The CDR3 DNA reads as TGTGCCAGCAGCTTGTATAGGGACACTGAAGCTTTCTTT. Full variable domain (outside the CDR3, taken from reference TRBV7-6 and TRBJ1-1): GAGVSQSPRYKVTKRGQDVALRCDPISGHVSLYWYRQALGQGPEFLTYFNYEAQQDKSGLPNDRFSAERPEGSISTLTIQRTEQRDSAMYRCASSLYRDTEAFFGQGTRLTVV.

This clone was counted a single time. This chain links TRBV2 with TRBJ1-4; TRBD1 agrees at 8 bases. V was pared by 7 bases and J by 8 bases, with 9 bases of the junction left unmatched. Germline CDR1 and CDR2: SNHLY and FYNNEI. The CDR3 is made up of 14 amino acids. The CDR3 loop reads CASTSTGVWEKLFF. The CDR3 DNA reads TGTGCCAGCACGTCGACAGGGGTTTGGGAAAAACTGTTTTTT.

This sequence joins TRBV7-2 and TRBJ2-7; 9 bases are a match to TRBD2. There are 14 residues in the CDR3. J was trimmed by 5 bases and V by 5 bases; bases with no gene match: 7. CDR1 and CDR2 from the germline V gene are SGHTA and FQGNSA. The DNA of the CDR3 is TGTGCCAGCAGCCCCAGTAGCGGGAGCCACGAGCAGTACTTC. Translated, it gives CASSPSSGSHEQYF.

The chain employs TRBV5-1 and TRBJ1-1, with D uncertain. Germline V CDR1 and CDR2: SGHRS, YFSETQ. Trimming removed 1 base from V and 4 bases from J, with 11 bases in between. CDR3 length equals 14 residues. The CDR3 sequence: CASSLSSVVTEAFF. CDR3 coding DNA: TGCGCCAGCAGCTTGTCGTCCGTGGTCACTGAAGCTTTCTTT. Filled out from reference TRBV5-1 and TRBJ1-1, the complete variable domain reads KAGVTQTPRYLIKTRGQQVTLSCSPISGHRSVSWYQQTPGQGLQFLFEYFSETQRNKGNFPGRFSGRQFSNSRSEMNVSTLELGDSALYLCASSLSSVVTEAFFGQGTRLTVV.

The chain is built from TRBV15 and TRBJ1-4; D is unclear. This CDR3 region has 13 residues. Between the trimmed V and J ends, which lost 3 bases and 8 bases, there was a span of 10 bases. Germline-derived CDR1 and CDR2 are LNHNV and YYDKDF (reference sequence). The CDR3 protein is CATSRPTREKLFF. In nucleotides, the CDR3 is TGTGCCACCAGCAGGCCCACGAGAGAAAAACTGTTTTTT. Looking up the rest from reference TRBV15 and TRBJ1-4 gives the full variable domain: DAMVIQNPRYQVTQFGKPVTLSCSQTLNHNVMYWYQQKSSQAPKLLFHYYDKDFNNEADTPDNFQSRRPNTSFCFLDIRSPGLGDTAMYLCATSRPTREKLFFGSGTQLSVL.

This clone came up once. This sequence joins TRBV6-5 and TRBJ1-2; possibly TRBD1 for D (5 bases). Germline CDR1 and CDR2: MNHEY and SVGAGI. Trimming took off 8 bases at V and 4 bases at J, with 11 bases between the two ends. The CDR3 consists of 12 residues. The CDR3 DNA reads TGTGCCAGCCGAAGGGGTTCCTATGGCTACACCTTC. Translation: CASRRGSYGYTF.

The chain has TRBV5-1 and TRBJ2-5, with 7 bases aligning to TRBD2. J gave up 4 bases and V 0 bases, and 9 bases lay outside the gene matches. Germline CDR1 and CDR2: SGHRS and YFSETQ. The CDR3 is made up of 16 amino acids. CDR3 sequence (DNA): TGCGCCAGCAGCTTGGCAGGGACTACCAATCGAGAGACCCAGTACTTC. Translated: CASSLAGTTNRETQYF.